Each of the 7 T cell receptor beta chains below was sequenced from the same sample in a study of T cells after yellow fever vaccination. TCRdb analysed the 5' RACE reads with MiXCR anew, one entry per CDR3 protein. In the table there are hundreds of thousands of distinct CDR3 sequences, around 10% of which are singletons. The sequencing here drew on CD4+ T cells sorted from PBMCs, taken 5 days after the yellow fever booster vaccination. All receptors come from a man between 18 and 35 years old who received the YFV17D yellow fever vaccine.

In its sample, this clonotype was seen a few times. V is TRBV11-3 and J is TRBJ2-5, with 8 bases identical to TRBD1. There are 21 residues in the CDR3. V dropped 4 bases and J dropped 3; count of bases not matched to a gene: 25. Looked up from germline, CDR1 is SGHNT and CDR2 is YENEEA. This CDR3 is CASSSILDSTGVLGGEETQYF. Written as DNA, the CDR3 is TGTGCCAGCAGCTCAATATTAGACTCGACAGGGGTATTGGGGGGTGAAGAGACCCAGTACTTC.

The chain is built from TRBV6-5 and TRBJ1-4; a weak D match, TRBD1 (5 bases). This CDR3 comprises 16 residues. Trimming pared 0 bases from V and 5 bases from J, leaving 13 bases between. Germline lookup yields CDR1 MNHEY and CDR2 SVGAGI. The CDR3: CASSYSSWAGNEKLFF. The CDR3 DNA sequence: TGTGCCAGCAGTTACTCGAGTTGGGCAGGGAATGAAAAACTGTTTTTT.

This clonotype was counted a few times. The genes are TRBV6-5 and TRBJ1-5; 7 bases map to TRBD1. Germline CDR1 is MNHEY and CDR2 is SVGAGI. The CDR3 spans 15 residues. Germline trimming cut 4 bases from V and 4 bases from J; bases unmatched to any gene: 7. This CDR3 reads CASSSLTGRNQPQHF. The CDR3 DNA is TGTGCCAGCAGTTCACTGACAGGGAGGAATCAGCCCCAGCATTTT.

This clonotype was seen a few times. The CDR3 region has the DNA TGTGCCACCAGCAGACAGGATAACACTGAAGCTTTCTTT. It translates to CATSRQDNTEAFF. The V call is TRBV15, the J call TRBJ1-1; no definite D call. The CDR3 extends over 13 amino acids. V lost 2 bases, J lost 2 bases, and 6 bases lay in between. Germline values: CDR1 LNHNV, CDR2 YYDKDF (reference sequence).

V usage is TRBV10-3 and J usage is TRBJ2-2, with D perhaps assigned TRBD1 or TRBD2 (6 bases each). Looked up from germline, CDR1 is ENHRY and CDR2 is SYGVKD. The CDR3 consists of 15 residues. The germline V and J ends were trimmed by 0 bases and 4 bases, with 9 bases remaining between them. For the CDR3, the DNA is TGTGCCATCAGTGAGTCCCGGGGGCTCACCGGGGAGCTGTTTTTT. Protein product: CAISESRGLTGELFF.

The gene calls are TRBV30 and TRBJ1-1; no reliable D call. Trimming stripped 3 bases from V and 3 bases from J, with 14 bases between. This CDR3 contains 14 residues. Germline V gene sequence: CDR1 GTSNPN, CDR2 SVGIG (reference sequence). The CDR3 nucleotides are TGTGCCTGGAGGGCAGGCGGCCCATACACTGAAGCTTTCTTT. It is translated as CAWRAGGPYTEAFF.

This clonotype was observed a few times. DNA for the CDR3: TGTGCCAGCAGCTTAGGGTCATCGGGGAATCAGCCCCAGCATTTT. Residues: CASSLGSSGNQPQHF. The gene calls are TRBV7-9 and TRBJ1-5; D unclear. The CDR3 covers 15 residues. Germline lookup yields CDR1 SEHNR and CDR2 FQNEAQ (reference sequence). V lost 1 base and J 4 bases, leaving 11 bases between the germline ends.